This T cell receptor (beta chain) originates from a study of beta chain features in type 1 diabetes. Findings of the study overall: When Type 1 diabetes patients were examined, their TCRB CDR3s proved moderately but significantly shorter in all four CD4+ subsets.

As every portion of the isolated RNA was reverse transcribed, the sequencing read expressed TCRB transcripts. The protocol was immunoSEQ multiplex PCR, while the TCRdb copy is restricted to in-frame clones and leaves out a portion. The sample lists 53,000 or so clones; about 60% were seen once. A word on this clone: Its target is not known.

This clonotype originated in a woman in her 30s with type 1 diabetes. The sample was stem cell memory CD4+ T cells from blood.

The CDR3 loop is CAWSPFAGRETQYF. The DNA for the CDR3 is TGTGCCTGGAGTCCCTTCGCGGGACGAGAGACCCAGTACTTC. The chain joins TRBV30 to TRBJ2-5; TRBD2 is a possible D gene (6 bases). The V gene's germline CDR1 is GTSNPN and CDR2 SVGIG (reference sequence). V was pared by 2 bases and J by 4 bases, with 14 bases between. This CDR3 contains 14 residues.